What follows are 11 T cell receptor beta chains derived from one specimen sequenced in a study of response to subunit inactivated influenza vaccine. TCRdb passed the RT-PCR reads through MiXCR, listing each CDR3 protein once. This repertoire shows over 650,000 distinct CDR3 sequences, roughly 18% found once; its top ten account for about a tenth. The sample in question was PBMCs from blood, obtained roughly 5 days after vaccination. These receptors were collected from a man aged 50-60 years who received an inactivated influenza vaccine.

V is TRBV20-1 and J is TRBJ2-7, with D perhaps TRBD1 (5 bases). Germline V gene sequence: CDR1 DFQATT, CDR2 SNEGSKA (reference sequence). Trimming left V 5 bases short and J 3 bases short, with 11 bases between. CDR3 length: 12 residues. In DNA, the CDR3 is TGCAGTGCTCAGGACACGAACTACGAGCAGTACTTC. It is translated as CSAQDTNYEQYF.

Of note for this clonotype: The junction shows a germline mismatch at one end, possibly a read error. The chain carries TRBV9 and TRBJ2-5; 9 bases are shared with TRBD1. Germline values: CDR1 SGDLS, CDR2 YYNGEE. The CDR3 has 14 amino acids. The CDR3 loop is CASSATGGVETKYF. Written as DNA, the CDR3 is TGTGCCAGCAGCGCAACAGGGGGCGTAGAGACCAAGTACTTC.

The chain employs TRBV2 and TRBJ2-3, with D possibly TRBD2 on 6 matching bases. The length of the CDR3 is 15 residues. Germline values: CDR1 SNHLY, CDR2 FYNNEI. Trimming left V 7 bases short and J 6 bases short, with 20 bases between. The CDR3 coding sequence is TGTGCCAGCACGCGGGGACCAGGGTTCACGGATACGCAGTATTTT. As protein: CASTRGPGFTDTQYF.

The chain combines TRBV10-3 with TRBJ1-1; D might be TRBD1 (6 bases). The CDR3 sequence is 15 residues long. Germline CDR1 ENHRY, CDR2 SYGVKD. Trimming shortened V by 3 bases and J by 1 base, and 12 bases separated the two germline ends. In DNA, the CDR3 is TGTGCCATCAGTGATTTCATACAGGGGAACACTGAAGCTTTCTTT. Translated: CAISDFIQGNTEAFF.

This clonotype was counted at least ten times. J is TRBJ2-1 and V is TRBV12-3 or TRBV12-4; TRBD1 or TRBD2 may be the D gene (5 bases each). There are 12 residues in the CDR3. Between the trimmed V and J ends, which lost 2 bases and 13 bases, there was a span of 12 bases. The CDR3 reads CASSLRDALQFF. DNA of the CDR3: TGTGCCAGCAGTTTAAGGGACGCCCTTCAGTTCTTC.

As to this clonotype: A read error may explain this, as a much larger clone is one base away. The chain combines TRBV12-3 or TRBV12-4 with TRBJ2-3; D not resolved. There are 11 residues in the CDR3. The chain's CDR3 is CSSMGTDTQYF. DNA for the CDR3: TGTTCCAGCATGGGCACAGATACGCAGTATTTT.

This clonotype was seen a few times. V usage is TRBV25-1 and J usage is TRBJ2-7; 7 nucleotides align to TRBD1. V trimming: 6 bases; J trimming: 4 bases; junction bases outside the gene matches: 18. The germline gives CDR1 MGHDK, CDR2 SYGVNS. This CDR3 comprises 17 residues. Here the CDR3 DNA reads TGTGCCAGCAGGACCGGTTTGACAGGGACCGACTTATACGAGCAGTACTTC. It translates to CASRTGLTGTDLYEQYF.

The gene calls are TRBV19 and TRBJ2-3; D unresolved. Germline CDR1 is LNHDA and CDR2 is SQIVND (reference sequence). CDR3 length equals 15 residues. Between the trimmed V and J ends, which lost 6 bases and 0 bases, there was a span of 13 bases. For the CDR3, the DNA is TGTGCCAGTAGGTCGCAAGGTTCGAGCACAGATACGCAGTATTTT. Its translation: CASRSQGSSTDTQYF.

This clonotype was detected only a few times. The chain recombines TRBV6-1 with TRBJ2-2, with 11 bases matching TRBD2. With 6 bases clipped from V and 7 bases from J, the junction kept 13 bases outside the gene matches. The germline gives CDR1 MNHNS, CDR2 SASEGT. This CDR3 contains 17 residues. The CDR3 DNA sequence: TGTGCCAGCAGCCGTGGACTAGCGGGTTCGGCTCTCGGGGAGCTGTTTTTT. Translation gives CASSRGLAGSALGELFF.

This clonotype was counted only a few times. This chain joins TRBV5-4 and TRBJ2-3; TRBD1 might be the D (5 bases). The CDR3 covers 14 residues. V was pared by 2 bases and J by 5 bases, with 12 bases between. CDR1 and CDR2 from the germline V gene are SGHNT and YYREEE (reference sequence). CDR3 sequence reads: CASSFREAQDTQYF. Here the CDR3 DNA reads TGTGCCAGCAGCTTCAGGGAAGCCCAAGATACGCAGTATTTT. Using reference TRBV5-4 and TRBJ2-3 for the parts outside the CDR3, the full variable domain is ETGVTQSPTHLIKTRGQQVTLRCSSQSGHNTVSWYQQALGQGPQFIFQYYREEENGRGNFPPRFSGLQFPNYSSELNVNALELDDSALYLCASSFREAQDTQYFGPGTRLTVL.

The chain recombines TRBV20-1 with TRBJ2-1; D gene uncertain. Trimming stripped 1 base from V and 8 bases from J, with 6 bases between. This CDR3 region has 11 residues. The germline V gene encodes CDR1 DFQATT and CDR2 SNEGSKA (reference sequence). This chain's CDR3 is CSARAQYEQFF. In DNA form, the CDR3 reads TGCAGTGCTAGAGCCCAGTATGAGCAGTTCTTC.